The following is a TCR beta chain sequence with its context. The entry originates in a study of shared clonotypes between healthy human individuals. Data came from immunoSEQ multiplex PCR; TCRdb stores just in-frame clones and leaves some out. Here the sample spans around 2.1 million clones, approximately 96% being singletons. This CDR3 is built from 15 residues. CDR1 and CDR2 from the germline V gene are SGHRS and YFSETQ. The V gene lost 0 bases and the J gene lost 1 base, with 8 bases spanning the gap. The chain has TRBV5-1 and TRBJ2-1; D gene unclear. The sequenced sample was naive CD4+ T cells sorted from blood. Subset in this sample: CD45RA+ positively selected. The receptor comes from a man younger than 30 in good health. The CDR3 sequence is CASSLDRMSYNEQFF. The CDR3 DNA is TGCGCCAGCAGCTTGGACAGAATGTCCTACAATGAGCAGTTCTTC. Using reference TRBV5-1 and TRBJ2-1 for the parts outside the CDR3, the full variable domain is KAGVTQTPRYLIKTRGQQVTLSCSPISGHRSVSWYQQTPGQGLQFLFEYFSETQRNKGNFPGRFSGRQFSNSRSEMNVSTLELGDSALYLCASSLDRMSYNEQFFGPGTRLTVL.